Detailed here is one TCR beta chain. This sample is part of a study of T-cell memory formation after mild COVID-19. This CDR3 spans 14 amino acids. Trimming took off 2 bases at V and 8 bases at J, with 13 bases between the two ends. The germline V gene has CDR1 SEHNR and CDR2 FQNEAQ (reference sequence). TCRdb used MiXCR to reprocess the 5' RACE reads, holding one entry per CDR3 protein. Of 100,000 or so distinct CDR3 sequences listed, around 10% were seen once; the top ten hold approximately 39%. The origin of this receptor is a man between 18 and 35 years old who had mild COVID-19 (a few samples of this study predate the infection). Cell type and time point are not known. This chain links TRBV7-9 with TRBJ1-5, with D possibly matching TRBD1 (5 bases). The sequenced sample consisted of PBMCs or a T cell subset sorted from them (not recorded which). The CDR3 spells CASSLSAGNKPQHF. Written as DNA, the CDR3 is TGTGCCAGCAGCTTAAGCGCAGGGAACAAGCCCCAGCATTTT. Full variable domain (remainder filled in from reference TRBV7-9 and TRBJ1-5): DTGVSQNPRHKITKRGQNVTFRCDPISEHNRLYWYRQTLGQGPEFLTYFQNEAQLEKSRLLSDRFSAERPKGSFSTLEIQRTEQGDSAMYLCASSLSAGNKPQHFGDGTRLSIL.